This T cell receptor (beta chain) was identified during a study of blood T cell repertoires in COVID-19. Study background: Sources were T cells, B-cell-depleted T cells, or PBMCs; the material itself was cDNA or gDNA.

Using immunoSEQ multiplex PCR, the repertoire was profiled, and TCRdb retains in-frame clones only, with some absent. The sample has 350,000 to 450,000 clones, around 92% seen once. V was trimmed by 0 bases and J by 0 bases, leaving 15 bases between them. The CDR3 runs 17 residues. Germline CDR1 and CDR2: GTSNPN and SVGIG (reference sequence). This TCR was recovered from a man aged 40-49 years with acute or convalescent COVID-19. The sample taken for sequencing was peripheral blood. This chain uses TRBV30 with TRBJ1-3, with a possible D match to TRBD1 (6 bases). The DNA of the CDR3 is TGTGCCTGGAGTGTACGCGGACAGCTAGACTCTGGAAACACCATATATTTT. Protein product: CAWSVRGQLDSGNTIYF.